This TCR beta chain was sequenced during a study of T cells in Graves' hyperthyroidism and ophthalmopathy. This clonotype was recorded at least ten times. Authors of the study amplified TCR beta CDR3 regions from RNA transcripts. Using the HTBI primer set, a first-round RT-PCR was run on the TCR CDR3. TCRdb re-analysed the multiplex PCR reads in MiXCR, keeping a single row per CDR3 protein. Seen here are approximately 95,000 distinct CDR3 sequences, 40% observed once, and the top ten hold about 10%. Germline lookup yields CDR1 DFQATT and CDR2 SNEGSKA (reference sequence). The CDR3 has 17 residues. V lost 2 bases, J lost 5 bases, and 10 bases stayed unmatched.

The receptor was derived from a woman aged 25 to 39 with Graves' hyperthyroidism. Material for sequencing was peripheral blood or thyroid tissue (not recorded which). The V gene is TRBV20-1, the J gene TRBJ2-2; 11 bases agree with TRBD2. The CDR3 DNA reads TGCAGTGCTAGAAAGGTGACTAGCGGGATTTGGACCGGGGAGCTGTTTTTT. Its protein product is CSARKVTSGIWTGELFF.